This T cell receptor beta chain was sequenced for a study of OX40 agonist ivuxolimab in advanced cancers. Study-level background: Patients achieving partial responses numbered three: one hepatocellular carcinoma case and two cutaneous melanoma cases. General observations from the study: No determination was made of the antigen specificity of the expanded peripheral T cells.

Comment on this clone: Antigen: not known.

TCRdb's copy holds only in-frame clones and misses some; the assay was immunoSEQ multiplex PCR. The sample shows about 93,000 clones, roughly 89% of them seen only once. The CDR3 is 14 residues long. Germline CDR1 is MNHNY and CDR2 is SVGAGI (reference sequence). The J segment lost 4 bases and the V segment lost 2 bases, leaving 5 bases of the junction unmatched. Specimen: CD4+ or CD8+ T cells sorted from blood, collected in a trial of the OX40 agonist ivuxolimab. V and J are TRBV6-6 and TRBJ2-7; TRBD2 matches 7 bases. This TCR came from an adult with an advanced solid tumor such as melanoma, head and neck, liver or kidney cancer. The CDR3: CASSYPSGTYEQYF. Here the CDR3 DNA reads TGTGCCAGCAGTTACCCCAGCGGGACTTACGAGCAGTACTTC.